This TCR beta chain was recovered during a study of T cells in Graves' hyperthyroidism and ophthalmopathy. About the research overall: Peripheral blood draws took place at initial diagnosis, ahead of any treatment.

Isolation of PBMCs was performed on 8 to 10 ml fresh peripheral blood. Per the germline V gene, CDR1 is SGHRS and CDR2 is YFSETQ. This CDR3 is 13 amino acids long. Notes on this clonotype: The target antigen is unknown. This clone may be a read error of a much larger clone one base away.

There were TCR beta CDR3 regions amplified from RNA transcripts. TCR CDR3 underwent first-round RT-PCR with the HTBI primer set. TCRdb re-analysed the multiplex PCR reads in MiXCR, keeping a single row per CDR3 protein. Of fewer than 450,000 distinct CDR3 sequences listed, roughly an eighth are singletons. Findings and caveats of the study: Blood samples included most of the expanded thyroid clonotypes exceeding 0.001. Ophthalmopathy, as predicted by the model, came a median 6.5 months after the prediction.

The sequence was collected from a middle-aged man with Graves' ophthalmopathy. This sequence joins TRBV5-1 and TRBJ2-3; D might be TRBD1 (5 bases). Input material: blood. CDR3 coding DNA: TGCGCCAGCAGTGTACTAAACACAGGTACGCAGTATTTT. Encoded protein: CASSVLNTGTQYF.